A single sample gave rise to the 8 T cell receptor beta chains below, sequenced in a study of T cell repertoires in cytomegalovirus infection. TCRdb fed the reads into MiXCR, producing one record per CDR3 protein. Among 250,000 or so distinct CDR3 sequences listed, roughly 12% were seen once. The specimen sequenced was PBMCs. The receptors derive from a human donor in good health (CMV status not recorded). Some clones in this sample may be carry-over from other donors' samples.

The rearrangement joins TRBV20-1 to TRBJ2-3; either TRBD1 or TRBD2 may fit D (5 bases each). Germline lookup yields CDR1 DFQATT and CDR2 SNEGSKA (reference sequence). V was trimmed by 1 base and J by 2 bases, leaving 7 bases between them. This CDR3 is 13 amino acids long. The CDR3 region has the DNA TGCAGTGCTAGAGCGGGGACCACAGATACGCAGTATTTT. Translating it yields CSARAGTTDTQYF.

V usage is TRBV5-1 and J usage is TRBJ2-2; perhaps TRBD2 as D (5 bases). In germline, CDR1 is SGHRS, CDR2 YFSETQ. Trimming took off 4 bases at V and 0 bases at J, with 16 bases between the two ends. CDR3 size: 17 residues. CDR3 DNA: TGCGCCAGCAGCCCGGAGGAGGTTTGGGCGAACACCGGGGAGCTGTTTTTT. It encodes CASSPEEVWANTGELFF.

This clonotype was seen at least ten times. The rearrangement uses TRBV7-2 and TRBJ2-5; 11 positions match TRBD2. Germline V gene lookup returns CDR1 SGHTA and CDR2 FQGNSA. The CDR3 contains 17 residues. The trim removed 5 bases at V and 5 bases at J, leaving 13 bases unmatched. DNA of the CDR3: TGTGCCAGCAGCCCTTGGACTAGCGGGCCCAAGGGGGAGACCCAGTACTTC. This gives the protein CASSPWTSGPKGETQYF.

The chain recombines TRBV18 with TRBJ1-4; unclear D gene. CDR1 KGHSH and CDR2 LQKENI come from the germline V gene. There are 16 residues in the CDR3. V lost 3 bases, J lost 2 bases, and 13 bases lay in between. CDR3 loop: CASSPVLIGTNEKLFF. In nucleotides, the CDR3 is TGTGCCAGCTCACCGGTTCTAATTGGGACTAATGAAAAACTGTTTTTT.

This clonotype was detected a few times. This rearrangement joins TRBV29-1 to TRBJ2-7, with TRBD2 identical over 7 bases. Trimming took 6 bases from V and 1 from J; bases not matched to a gene: 18. This CDR3 is 17 amino acids long. The germline V gene encodes CDR1 SQVTM and CDR2 ANQGSEA. The CDR3 region is CSVRASLGGTDSYEQYF. As DNA, the CDR3 is TGCAGCGTCCGGGCATCCCTCGGGGGGACCGATTCCTACGAGCAGTACTTC.

In this sample, this clonotype turned up many times. This chain uses TRBV28 with TRBJ2-5, with TRBD1 matching 8 bases. V shed 8 bases, J shed 1 base, and the junction held 6 bases outside the gene matches. Per the germline V gene, CDR1 is MDHEN and CDR2 is SYDVKM. The CDR3 is 14 residues long. The CDR3 nucleotides are TGTGCCAGCTCGAGGGACAGGAGCCAAGAGACCCAGTACTTC. Residues: CASSRDRSQETQYF.

This clonotype occurred a few times. The rearrangement joins TRBV20-1 to TRBJ1-6; the D gene is possibly TRBD1 (5 bases). V was clipped by 0 bases and J by 9 bases, with 18 bases between them. CDR1 is DFQATT and CDR2 is SNEGSKA in the germline V gene (reference sequence). This CDR3 is 16 amino acids long. For the CDR3, the DNA is TGCAGTGCTAGAGATTCCAGCGGCAGGGTCTCTTCACCCCTCCACTTT. Its protein product is CSARDSSGRVSSPLHF.

This clonotype was seen repeatedly, ten times or more. The chain joins TRBV28 to TRBJ2-3; TRBD2 is a possible D gene (6 bases). CDR1 is MDHEN and CDR2 is SYDVKM in the germline V gene. The V and J ends lost 2 bases and 3 bases respectively, with 9 bases between them. CDR3 length: 14 residues. CDR3 region: CASSLRAGTDTQYF. CDR3 bases: TGTGCCAGCAGTTTAAGGGCGGGAACAGATACGCAGTATTTT.